The 7 T cell receptor beta chains reported below all come from one sample, sequenced in a study of tumor and adjacent non-tumor tissue in lung cancer (dated by TCRdb to between 2017 and 2018). The library was generated by multiplex PCR. The sequencer was an Illumina HiSeq 2500. TCRbeta libraries were constructed through three rounds of nested PCR with primers (Table S4) according to protocols adapted from ARM-PCR. Using fastp at Q25 and MiXCR, TCRdb reprocessed the public reads and kept productive beta chains. Here each entry gathers all rows of one CDR3 protein and keeps the most common genes and DNA. The sample records approximately 120,000 distinct CDR3 sequences, over 55% of which are singletons. Around 20% of the sample is taken by the ten largest. Bulk unsorted tissue served as the source for RNA extraction, and RNA quality was assessed using a NanoDrop ND-1000 and an Agilent 2100. Normal lung samples were distant non-tumor tissue taken more than 3 cm from the tumor edge.

Input material: distant non-tumor lung tissue. The receptors come from a man in his sixties with non-small cell lung cancer.

This clonotype was recorded many times. The chain couples TRBV12-3 or TRBV12-4 to TRBJ2-7, with D perhaps matching TRBD2 (5 bases). Trimming removed 2 bases at V and 4 bases at J, with 12 bases between. This CDR3 comprises 14 residues. The CDR3 spells CASSLRLTSYEQYF. The CDR3 region has the DNA TGTGCCAGCAGTTTACGCCTCACTAGTTACGAGCAGTACTTC.

The sample holds one count of this clonotype. One junction end disagrees with the germline gene, perhaps due to a read error. The gene calls are TRBV10-3 and TRBJ2-5; D is possibly TRBD1 (7 bases). CDR3 length equals 14 residues. Germline CDR1 reads ENHRY; CDR2 reads SYGVKD. The CDR3 DNA reads as TGTGCCATCATGGCGGGACAGACCCAAGCGACCCAGTACTTC. It codes for CAIMAGQTQATQYF.

As for this clonotype: The junction departs from the called germline gene at one end, perhaps through a read error. The chain is built from TRBV5-4 and TRBJ2-7; D is perhaps TRBD2 (6 bases). The germline V gene encodes CDR1 SGHNT and CDR2 YYREEE (reference sequence). CDR3 length equals 13 residues. The chain's CDR3 is CANSLRGTYEQYF. CDR3 in DNA: TGTGCCAACAGCTTGCGGGGCACCTACGAGCAGTACTTC.

As concerns this clonotype: A read error may account for a junction end that differs from germline. This sequence joins TRBV11-3 and TRBJ2-6; possible D gene TRBD1, 6 bases. The CDR3 runs 15 residues. CDR1 is SGHNT, CDR2 YENEEA, per germline. The CDR3 reads CASSQQGSGTSVQTF. The DNA for the CDR3 is TGTGCCAGCAGCCAACAGGGTTCTGGGACCAGCGTCCAGACTTTC.

The sample holds one count of this clonotype. An end of the junction does not agree with germline; a read error may underlie this. The V gene is TRBV6-5, the J gene TRBJ2-7; tentative D call: TRBD2 (5 bases). Germline V gene lookup returns CDR1 MNHEY and CDR2 SVGAGI. The CDR3 is 13 residues long. The CDR3 loop is CASSYSRVHEQYF. The DNA for the CDR3 is TGTGCTAGCAGTTACTCGCGGGTCCACGAGCAGTACTTC.

This clonotype was seen only a few times. The junction departs from germline at one end; a sequencing error may be responsible. The chain couples TRBV11-2 to TRBJ2-1, with TRBD2 matching over 12 bases. Germline CDR1 is SGHAT and CDR2 is FQNNGV. The CDR3 spans 20 residues. CDR3 sequence reads: CASRTGGTSGSGPGGNEQSF. CDR3 bases: TGTGCCAGCAGAACCGGAGGGACTAGCGGGTCGGGTCCGGGTGGAAATGAGCAGTCCTTC.

This clonotype was recorded at least ten times. The chain has TRBV6-5 and TRBJ2-7; 7 bases line up with TRBD1. The CDR3 is made up of 12 amino acids. CDR1 MNHEY and CDR2 SVGAGI come from the germline V gene. Losses at the gene ends were 6 bases for V and 4 bases for J; bases not matched to a gene: 3. CDR3 in DNA: TGTGCCAGCAGCCAGACAGGGTACGAGCAGTACTTC. Encoded protein: CASSQTGYEQYF.